This T cell receptor (beta chain) was identified during a study of shared clonotypes between healthy human individuals. Study-level background: Every donor yielded three CD4 naive, three CD4 memory, two CD8 naive and one CD8 memory plate. Findings of the study overall: Generally, estimated richness proved larger in naive subsets than it did in memory subsets.

The assay was immunoSEQ multiplex PCR, and TCRdb's table has in-frame clones only and misses some. The sample holds nearly 2 million clones; about 95% are singletons and the top ten take approximately 1%. Only CD45RO-negative cells positively selected for CCR7 counted as naive CD8 cells, so terminally differentiated effector memory CD45RA+ cells were excluded. Worth noting for this clone: Its antigen remains unknown.

CDR1 is SGHDT, CDR2 YYEEEE, per germline. J gave up 2 bases and V 0 bases, and 11 bases lay outside the gene matches. The CDR3 is 18 amino acids. The TCR originated in a man between 18 and 29 years old in good health. This sequence joins TRBV5-6 and TRBJ2-1; 7 bases are shared with TRBD2. Sequencing used naive CD8+ T cells sorted from blood. CDR3 protein: CASSLAVWRESTYNEQFF. The CDR3 nucleotides are TGTGCCAGCAGCTTGGCAGTCTGGCGGGAGAGTACCTACAATGAGCAGTTCTTC.